This TCR beta chain stems from a study of cytomegalovirus exposure and HLA in healthy donors. Findings and limits, study-wide: Later on, analysis showed that most CMV-associated TCR beta chains appeared to be HLA-restricted.

About this clone: The antigen is unknown.

With 3 bases removed from V and 0 bases from J, the gap between germline ends came to 8 bases. Germline V gene data show CDR1 as SGHDT and CDR2 as YYEEEE. The CDR3 consists of 14 residues. Researchers ran the PCR with 60 Vbeta and 13 Jbeta primers. Some clones are missing from TCRdb's copy, which holds only in-frame ones; the method was immunoSEQ multiplex PCR. The sample has 150,000 to 200,000 clones, approximately 84% seen once. The sequencing input was PBMCs. This receptor was identified in a girl aged 10 to 17 in good health and CMV-seropositive. V gene TRBV5-6 combines with J gene TRBJ2-3; D is undetermined. The CDR3: CASSSGFSTDTQYF. The CDR3 region has the DNA TGTGCCAGCAGCTCCGGGTTTAGCACAGATACGCAGTATTTT.